This TCR beta chain was recorded in a study of control samples from healthy donors and cancer patients. The V gene lost 1 base and the J gene lost 4 bases, with 7 bases spanning the gap. Germline assignment: CDR1 LNHNV and CDR2 YYDKDF (reference sequence). This CDR3 comprises 13 residues. Produced via immunoSEQ multiplex PCR; TCRdb's table is partial and in-frame only. The table has 160,000 or so clones, 80% to 95% seen once. The V call is TRBV15, the J call TRBJ1-1; D remains unclear. The sequencing sample was made of blood. The origin of this receptor is a woman aged 30 to 39 in good health. CDR3 sequence reads: CATSRVGITEAFF. Here the CDR3 DNA reads TGTGCCACCAGCAGAGTAGGGATCACTGAAGCTTTCTTT.